The present T cell receptor beta chain was sequenced within a study of identical twins. Healthy Caucasians supplied all donations. Study-wide results and limits: The more abundant beta clonotypes in cord blood had fewer insertions, and memory repertoires did not show this. Models underestimated out-of-frame TCR alpha sharing in monozygotic twins.

Remarks on this clonotype: As yet, its antigen is unknown.

Losses at the gene ends were 6 bases for V and 4 bases for J; bases not matched to a gene: 6. Germline CDR1 MNHEY, CDR2 SVGEGT. The CDR3 is 17 amino acids. Unique molecular identifiers were present on the cDNA, and a universal primer site came from template switching. Each CDR3 protein is one row after TCRdb ran MiXCR on the 5' RACE reads. The sample carries around 1.7 million distinct CDR3 sequences, around 33% recorded once. The sample consisted of cord blood. V is TRBV6-2 or TRBV6-3 and J is TRBJ2-2; 15 bases are a match to TRBD2. This receptor was taken from a newborn girl in good health. This chain's CDR3 is CASRGLAGGLSTGELFF. The CDR3, as DNA: TGTGCCAGCAGAGGACTAGCGGGGGGGCTGAGCACCGGGGAGCTGTTTTTT.